Each of the 25 T cell receptor beta chains below was sequenced from the same sample in a study of blood T cell repertoires in COVID-19. TCRdb's copy holds only in-frame clones and misses some; the assay was immunoSEQ multiplex PCR. In the table there are about 76,000 clones, 88% of which are singletons. Material for sequencing was peripheral blood. The receptors stem from a man between 45 and 60 years old with active COVID-19.

Only one count was recorded for this clone. The chain is built from TRBV5-1 and TRBJ2-2, with 8 bases aligning to TRBD2. The CDR3 consists of 17 residues. The germline CDR1 and CDR2 sequences are SGHRS and YFSETQ. With 7 bases clipped from V and 4 bases from J, the junction kept 15 bases outside the gene matches. This CDR3 is CASCPMPGRGGTGELFF. DNA for the CDR3: TGCGCCAGCTGCCCAATGCCCGGGAGGGGTGGCACCGGGGAGCTGTTTTTT.

The genes are TRBV29-1 and TRBJ2-7; TRBD1 agrees at 7 bases. Germline CDR1 reads SQVTM; CDR2 reads ANQGSEA. The CDR3 length is 12 residues. V dropped 8 bases and J dropped 6; count of bases not matched to a gene: 10. CDR3 loop: CSFRQGLGEQYF. DNA of the CDR3: TGCAGCTTCCGACAGGGATTGGGCGAGCAGTACTTC.

The chain couples TRBV3-1 (or the pseudogene TRBV3-2) to TRBJ2-2; 9 bases map to TRBD2. The CDR3 is made up of 16 amino acids. The V segment lost 3 bases and the J segment 3 bases; nucleotides outside the gene matches: 5. CDR1 and CDR2 from the germline V gene are LGHDT and YNNKEL (reference sequence). The CDR3 loop is CASSHRLAGHTGELFF. The DNA of the CDR3 is TGTGCCAGCAGCCACCGCCTAGCGGGGCACACCGGGGAGCTGTTTTTT.

The chain employs TRBV7-2 and TRBJ2-5; 7 nucleotides line up with TRBD1. The CDR3 covers 14 residues. CDR1 and CDR2 (germline): SGHTA, FQGNSA. V shed 6 bases and J 0 bases; nucleotides not matched to a gene: 4. In nucleotides, the CDR3 is TGTGCCAGCAGTAGGGACAGACACCAAGAGACCCAGTACTTC. Its translation: CASSRDRHQETQYF.

In this sample, this clone turned up once. The chain uses TRBV5-1 and TRBJ2-5; 9 bases fit TRBD2. Trimming cost V 4 bases and J 5 bases; bases outside gene matches: 6. The CDR3 consists of 14 residues. The germline V gene has CDR1 SGHRS and CDR2 YFSETQ. CDR3 amino acids: CASSPRGGGETQYF. For the CDR3, the DNA is TGCGCCAGCAGCCCGCGGGGGGGCGGTGAGACCCAGTACTTC.

The rearrangement links TRBV5-4 to TRBJ1-4; no clear D gene. From germline, CDR1 is SGHNT and CDR2 YYREEE (reference sequence). Between the trimmed V and J ends, which lost 3 bases and 5 bases, there was a span of 14 bases. The CDR3 is 15 residues long. CDR3 coding DNA: TGTGCCAGCAGCTCGGCGCGGGGAGAAAATGAAAAACTGTTTTTT. This translates into CASSSARGENEKLFF.

J is TRBJ2-6 and V is TRBV4-2, with TRBD1 matching over 7 bases. Germline V lookup: CDR1 LGHNA, CDR2 YNFKEQ. Trimming at V came to 4 bases and at J to 3 bases, leaving 6 bases not matched to a gene. The CDR3 has 16 residues. The CDR3 DNA sequence: TGTGCCAGCAGCCCTACAGGGGTGGTTGGGGCCAACGTCCTGACTTTC. It specifies CASSPTGVVGANVLTF.

This chain links TRBV7-3 with TRBJ1-2; D is possibly TRBD1 (6 bases). The germline V gene encodes CDR1 SGHTA and CDR2 FQGTGA. There are 14 residues in the CDR3. V dropped 2 bases and J dropped 4 bases, with 11 bases sitting between them. The CDR3 region has the DNA TGTGCCAGCAGCTTACAGGGGTCGGGCTATGGCTACACCTTC. This translates into CASSLQGSGYGYTF.

This sequence joins TRBV19 and TRBJ1-1, with TRBD1 matching over 9 bases. The V segment lost 3 bases and the J segment 7 bases; nucleotides outside the gene matches: 6. Germline V gives CDR1 LNHDA, CDR2 SQIVND (reference sequence). There are 14 residues in the CDR3. CDR3 sequence reads: CASSIGTGQNEAFF. The CDR3 nucleotides read TGTGCCAGTAGTATTGGGACAGGGCAGAATGAAGCTTTCTTT.

This chain joins TRBV5-4 and TRBJ2-3; D unclear. This CDR3 has 11 residues. CDR1 SGHNT and CDR2 YYREEE come from the germline V gene (reference sequence). Trimming took 2 bases from V and 14 from J, leaving 12 bases between them. The CDR3 DNA follows: TGTGCCAGCAGCTTAACTAATTCTCTGTATTTT. It encodes CASSLTNSLYF.

The V gene is TRBV7-2, the J gene TRBJ2-7; D gene uncertain. The V and J ends lost 4 bases and 0 bases respectively, with 10 bases between them. The germline CDR1 and CDR2 sequences are SGHTA and FQGNSA. The CDR3 spans 14 residues. The CDR3 spells CASSSMASSYEQYF. In DNA form, the CDR3 reads TGTGCCAGCAGCTCGATGGCTAGCTCCTACGAGCAGTACTTC.

This clone was found once. This chain joins TRBV30 and TRBJ2-1, with TRBD2 identical over 7 bases. Germline CDR1 GTSNPN, CDR2 SVGIG (reference sequence). This CDR3 is built from 17 residues. V trimming: 0 bases; J trimming: 0 bases; junction bases outside the gene matches: 8. CDR3 coding DNA: TGTGCCTGGAGTGTAGGGAGGGCGTCGAGCTCCTACAATGAGCAGTTCTTC. Translated, it gives CAWSVGRASSSYNEQFF. Based on the CDR3 plus reference TRBV30 and TRBJ2-1, the full variable domain is SQTIHQWPATLVQPVGSPLSLECTVEGTSNPNLYWYRQAAGRGLQLLFYSVGIGQISSEVPQNLSASRPQDRQFILSSKKLLLSDSGFYLCAWSVGRASSSYNEQFFGPGTRLTVL.

The chain couples TRBV10-3 to TRBJ2-1, with TRBD1 matching 8 bases. This CDR3 region has 16 residues. The J segment lost 3 bases and the V segment lost 6 bases, leaving 10 bases of the junction unmatched. Germline-derived CDR1 and CDR2 are ENHRY and SYGVKD. Here the CDR3 DNA reads TGTGCCATCAGGGGAGTACAGGGGGTACGCTACAATGAGCAGTTCTTC. It yields the protein CAIRGVQGVRYNEQFF.

This sequence joins TRBV4-1 and TRBJ2-7; 7 bases map to TRBD2. The CDR3 extends over 16 amino acids. The germline V gene encodes CDR1 MGHRA and CDR2 YSYEKL. V lost 1 base, J lost 3 bases, and 9 bases stayed unmatched. The chain's CDR3 is CASSQGPSGKNYEQYF. CDR3 nucleotide sequence: TGCGCCAGCAGCCAAGGCCCCAGCGGGAAGAACTACGAGCAGTACTTC.

This chain uses TRBV9 with TRBJ1-1, with TRBD1 identical over 11 bases. This CDR3 region has 16 residues. Germline loops: CDR1 SGDLS, CDR2 YYNGEE. With V trimmed by 3 bases and J by 4 bases, 8 bases remained unmatched. Written as DNA, the CDR3 is TGTGCCAGCAGCGCCAAAGCCGGGACAGGGGGCACTGAAGCTTTCTTT. This translates into CASSAKAGTGGTEAFF.

The chain has TRBV5-6 and TRBJ1-2, with 7 bases identical to TRBD1. The CDR3 covers 13 residues. Unmatched junction bases numbered 4, after V lost 4 bases and J lost 4 bases. Germline V gives CDR1 SGHDT, CDR2 YYEEEE. The CDR3 protein is CASSAGTAYGYTF. The CDR3 DNA sequence: TGTGCCAGCAGCGCCGGGACAGCCTATGGCTACACCTTC. The complete variable domain, with remaining parts taken from reference TRBV5-6 and TRBJ1-2, reads DAGVTQSPTHLIKTRGQQVTLRCSPKSGHDTVSWYQQALGQGPQFIFQYYEEEERQRGNFPDRFSGHQFPNYSSELNVNALLLGDSALYLCASSAGTAYGYTFGSGTRLTVV.

The chain couples TRBV7-2 to TRBJ1-3; D may be TRBD1 (6 bases). The germline V gene encodes CDR1 SGHTA and CDR2 FQGNSA. The V end lost 5 bases, the J end lost 1 base, and 12 bases lay between the germline ends. This CDR3 contains 15 residues. The CDR3 is CASSTRTDSGNTIYF. The DNA of the CDR3 is TGTGCCAGCAGCACCCGGACAGATTCTGGAAACACCATATATTTT.

J is TRBJ2-5 and V is TRBV11-3, with 10 bases fitting TRBD1. Trimming removed 4 bases from V and 3 bases from J; junction bases left unmatched: 8. The CDR3 sequence is 16 residues long. Germline assignment: CDR1 SGHNT and CDR2 YENEEA. The CDR3 here is CASSSGTGAGEETQYF. The CDR3 nucleotides are TGTGCCAGCAGCTCCGGGACAGGGGCCGGTGAAGAGACCCAGTACTTC.

V is TRBV7-3 and J is TRBJ2-3, with a possible D match to TRBD1 (6 bases). Trimming shortened V by 6 bases and J by 4 bases, and 14 bases separated the two germline ends. Germline lookup yields CDR1 SGHTA and CDR2 FQGTGA. This CDR3 has 14 amino acids. The CDR3 sequence: CASSRSRGADTQYF. As DNA, the CDR3 is TGTGCCAGCAGTCGTTCCAGGGGCGCAGATACGCAGTATTTT.

The chain uses TRBV6-5 and TRBJ2-6; unclear D gene. V was trimmed by 0 bases and J by 4 bases, leaving 10 bases between them. Germline-derived CDR1 and CDR2 are MNHEY and SVGAGI. This CDR3 is 16 amino acids long. The CDR3 DNA reads TGTGCCAGCAGTTACTCAACCGCCGGGGGGGCCAACGTCCTGACTTTC. It specifies CASSYSTAGGANVLTF.

The V gene is TRBV10-3, the J gene TRBJ1-1; 8 bases line up with TRBD1. CDR1 is ENHRY and CDR2 is SYGVKD in the germline V gene. The CDR3 runs to 13 residues. The J segment lost 5 bases and the V segment lost 2 bases, leaving 1 base of the junction unmatched. CDR3 nucleotide sequence: TGTGCCATCAGTGAGACAGGGGGAACTGAAGCTTTCTTT. Translation: CAISETGGTEAFF.

The chain joins TRBV12-5 to TRBJ2-5; TRBD2 aligns across 9 bases. V shed 3 bases and J 4 bases; nucleotides not matched to a gene: 6. Germline V gene lookup returns CDR1 LGHNT and CDR2 FRNRAP. This CDR3 has 15 amino acids. The chain's CDR3 is CASGLAGGGLETQYF. CDR3 DNA: TGTGCTAGTGGTTTAGCGGGGGGCGGGTTAGAGACCCAGTACTTC.

The V and J genes are TRBV7-2 and TRBJ1-2; 11 nucleotides match TRBD1. CDR3 length equals 16 residues. Unmatched junction bases numbered 8, after V lost 4 bases and J lost 4 bases. Germline V gene sequence: CDR1 SGHTA, CDR2 FQGNSA. CDR3 coding DNA: TGTGCCAGCAGCTCGCTCGGACAGGGGGCAGCCTATGGCTACACCTTC. Translation gives CASSSLGQGAAYGYTF.

With regard to this clone: Other nucleotide sequences from this sample produce the same CDR3. The chain couples TRBV28 to TRBJ2-7, with 7 bases that match TRBD1. J was trimmed by 1 base and V by 5 bases; bases with no gene match: 2. Germline V gene data show CDR1 as MDHEN and CDR2 as SYDVKM. This CDR3 region has 13 residues. The CDR3 here is CASSLTGSYEQYF. CDR3 coding DNA: TGTGCCAGCAGTCTGACAGGGTCCTACGAGCAGTACTTC.

This chain connects TRBV2 to TRBJ1-5; D possibly corresponds to TRBD1 (6 bases). The germline V and J ends were trimmed by 4 bases and 7 bases, with 11 bases remaining between them. The CDR3 contains 13 residues. The V gene's germline CDR1 is SNHLY and CDR2 FYNNEI. The CDR3 DNA reads as TGTGCCAGCAGTGCAGGGGTGGACCAGCCCCAGCATTTT. It encodes CASSAGVDQPQHF.